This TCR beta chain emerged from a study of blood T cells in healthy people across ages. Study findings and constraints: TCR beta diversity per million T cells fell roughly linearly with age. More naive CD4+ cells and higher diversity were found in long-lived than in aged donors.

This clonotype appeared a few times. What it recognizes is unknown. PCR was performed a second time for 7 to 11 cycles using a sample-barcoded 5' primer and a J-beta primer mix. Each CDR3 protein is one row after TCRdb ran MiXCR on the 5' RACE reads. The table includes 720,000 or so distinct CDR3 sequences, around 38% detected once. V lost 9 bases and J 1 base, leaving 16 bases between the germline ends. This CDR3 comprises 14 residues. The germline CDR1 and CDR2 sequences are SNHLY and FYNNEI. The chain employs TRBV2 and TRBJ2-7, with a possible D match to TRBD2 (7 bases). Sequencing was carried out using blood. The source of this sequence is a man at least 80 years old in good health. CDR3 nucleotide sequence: TGTGCCAGGGGCCTGGGGGGGCGGTCCTACGAGCAGTACTTC. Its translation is CARGLGGRSYEQYF.